This TCR beta chain came from a study of shared clonotypes between healthy human individuals. Study-level information: CD4 naive and memory got three plates each, CD8 naive two, CD8 memory one.

The CDR3 consists of 14 residues. Trimming stripped 3 bases from V and 4 bases from J, with 9 bases between. The germline V gene encodes CDR1 LGHNA and CDR2 YSLEER. About this clone itself: Its antigen is unidentified.

General study findings and limits: Clonotype sharing levels among donors were expected to vary with sequencing depth.

Here immunoSEQ multiplex PCR was the method, and the copy in TCRdb shows in-frame clones only, minus some. Altogether millions of clones are present, around 95% being singletons, with the ten largest covering more than 0.1%. The sequencing input was naive CD4+ T cells sorted from blood. This sample's subset: CD45RA+ positively selected. This sequence was found in a man aged 18 to 30 in good health. This chain joins TRBV4-3 and TRBJ2-2; D call uncertain. CDR3 sequence reads: CASSHRGTTGELFF. CDR3 sequence (DNA): TGCGCCAGCAGCCACCGCGGAACCACCGGGGAGCTGTTTTTT.